A selection of T cell receptor beta chains follows, all from one sample in a study of blood T cells in healthy people across ages. TCRdb re-called the 5' RACE reads through MiXCR, storing one row per CDR3 protein. This sample has some 780,000 distinct CDR3 sequences, with about 61% found just once. Sequencing input: blood. The receptors stem from a man aged 40-50 years in good health. Both conserved end residues are part of each CDR3. A D gene is named only where the DNA matches it firmly. Rows may omit the clone size; those that give it use once, few, many or a size class.

TRBJ2-1 once TRBV4-3 NA CASSLRQAVNNEQFF TGCGCCAGCAGCCTCCGACAGGCCGTCAACAATGAGCAGTTCTTC
TRBJ2-4 few TRBV7-3 NA CASSLNGGGIQYF TGTGCCAGCAGCTTAAACGGGGGTGGCATTCAGTACTTC
TRBJ2-5 few TRBV5-6 TRBD2 CASSRRGLAGGQETQYF TGTGCCAGCAGCCGACGTGGACTAGCGGGAGGACAAGAGACCCAGTACTTC
TRBJ1-5 once TRBV6-1 NA CASMTATWPQHF TGTGCCAGCATGACAGCGACTTGGCCCCAGCATTTT
TRBJ1-2 NA TRBV28 TRBD1 CASSPPGQGRNGYTF TGTGCCAGCAGTCCCCCGGGACAGGGTAGGAATGGCTACACCTTC
TRBJ2-7 NA TRBV28 NA CASSSIGGETYEQYF TGTGCCAGCAGTTCGATCGGAGGGGAGACATACGAGCAGTACTTC
TRBJ2-5 NA TRBV28 NA CASNLPTMGKEQYF TGTGCCAGCAATCTCCCGACAATGGGTAAAGAGCAGTACTTC
TRBJ2-1 NA TRBV4-2 TRBD1 CASSQDQGVGSYNEQFF TGTGCCAGCAGCCAAGATCAGGGGGTAGGGTCCTACAATGAGCAGTTCTTC
TRBJ1-5 NA TRBV11-2 NA CASSLSRLSNQPQHF TGTGCCAGCAGCTTATCCCGCCTGAGCAATCAGCCCCAGCATTTT
TRBJ2-6 NA TRBV2 NA CASRNVLTEPPSSGANVLTF TGTGCCAGCAGAAACGTTCTGACGGAGCCACCGTCCTCTGGGGCCAACGTCCTGACTTTC
TRBJ2-1 NA TRBV20-1 TRBD2 CSARDVGTSGAYNEQFF TGCAGTGCTAGAGATGTCGGGACTAGCGGGGCTTACAATGAGCAGTTCTTC
TRBJ2-7 few TRBV5-1 TRBD2 CASGKRAGEDKYEQYF TGCGCCAGCGGTAAACGAGCGGGGGAGGATAAGTACGAGCAGTACTTC
TRBJ2-7 NA TRBV20-1 NA CSAGRESGGYEQYF TGCAGTGCTGGCAGGGAAAGCGGCGGCTACGAGCAGTACTTC
TRBJ2-6 NA TRBV29-1 NA CSVQAGANVLTF TGCAGCGTACAGGCTGGGGCCAACGTCCTGACTTTC
TRBJ2-7 NA TRBV7-2 TRBD2 CASSSSSGSSYEQYF TGTGCCAGCAGCTCCTCTAGCGGGAGCTCCTACGAGCAGTACTTC
TRBJ2-1 few TRBV20-1 TRBD1 CSARGLQGANEQFF TGCAGTGCTAGAGGCCTACAGGGGGCGAATGAGCAGTTCTTC
TRBJ2-1 NA TRBV2 NA CATFISNEQFF TGTGCCACCTTTATTAGCAATGAGCAGTTCTTC
TRBJ2-5 NA TRBV7-2 NA CASSLDRTPRGETQYF TGTGCCAGCAGCTTAGACCGGACTCCCAGGGGAGAGACCCAGTACTTC
TRBJ2-3 NA TRBV28 TRBD2 CASSAPGLAGIITDTQYF TGTGCCAGCAGTGCCCCCGGGCTAGCGGGTATCATCACAGATACGCAGTATTTT
TRBJ1-2 few TRBV20-1 NA CSARVGAVPYGYTF TGCAGTGCTAGAGTCGGCGCAGTTCCCTATGGCTACACCTTC
TRBJ2-3 NA TRBV27 NA CASSLKEVRVTDTQYF TGTGCCAGCAGTCTCAAGGAGGTGAGAGTCACAGATACGCAGTATTTT
TRBJ2-5 once TRBV9 NA CASSVAGTPGGVQETQYF TGTGCCAGCAGCGTGGCCGGGACTCCAGGAGGGGTCCAAGAGACCCAGTACTTC
TRBJ2-1 NA TRBV7-9 NA CASSLGGPENEQFF TGTGCCAGCAGCTTAGGGGGCCCTGAAAATGAGCAGTTCTTC
TRBJ2-7 NA TRBV28 TRBD2 CASSSMRGRGTYEQYF TGTGCCAGCAGTTCAATGCGCGGGAGAGGGACCTACGAGCAGTACTTC
TRBJ2-3 once TRBV9 TRBD2 CASSVDGSGGPHTQYF TGTGCCAGCAGCGTAGACGGTAGCGGGGGCCCCCATACGCAGTATTTT
TRBJ2-5 NA TRBV5-1 NA CASSEHQETQYF TGCGCCAGCAGCGAACATCAAGAGACCCAGTACTTC
TRBJ2-5 NA TRBV7-2 NA CASSSPWRGYQETQYF TGTGCCAGCAGCTCCCCGTGGAGGGGGTACCAAGAGACCCAGTACTTC
TRBJ2-4 NA TRBV7-9 TRBD2 CASSLPGGRAKNIQYF TGTGCCAGCAGCTTACCTGGCGGGAGGGCCAAAAACATTCAGTACTTC
TRBJ2-7 NA TRBV20-1 NA CSAGFAGNNYEQYF TGCAGTGCCGGATTCGCGGGGAATAACTACGAGCAGTACTTC
TRBJ2-7 NA TRBV4-3 NA CASSQEMALLTSYEQYF TGCGCCAGCAGCCAAGAAATGGCCCTCCTCACATCCTACGAGCAGTACTTC
TRBJ2-7 NA TRBV6-2/TRBV6-3 NA CASSSPDRPSSYEQYF TGTGCCAGCAGTTCTCCGGACAGACCGAGCTCCTACGAGCAGTACTTC
TRBJ2-7 NA TRBV2 NA CASSEQTNRMYEQYF TGTGCCAGCAGTGAACAGACAAACCGAATGTACGAGCAGTACTTC
TRBJ2-7 NA TRBV5-1 NA CASSFGESYGQYF TGCGCCAGCAGCTTCGGGGAATCCTACGGGCAGTACTTC
TRBJ2-2 NA TRBV29-1 TRBD2 CSVEEIAGGTGELFF TGCAGCGTTGAAGAAATAGCGGGAGGAACCGGGGAGCTGTTTTTT
TRBJ2-3 few TRBV7-2 TRBD2 CASTRTSGTRGVSTDTQYF TGTGCCAGCACCCGGACTAGCGGGACACGGGGGGTTAGCACAGATACGCAGTATTTT
TRBJ2-3 NA TRBV7-7 NA CASSVDYTDTQYF TGTGCTAGCAGCGTGGACTACACAGATACGCAGTATTTT
TRBJ1-2 NA TRBV20-1 NA CSAERQDRGGYTF TGCAGTGCCGAGAGACAGGATCGGGGTGGCTACACCTTC
TRBJ1-1 NA TRBV4-3 NA CASSRSGTPNTEAFF TGCGCCAGCAGCCGATCCGGGACACCGAACACTGAAGCTTTCTTT
TRBJ2-7 few TRBV3-1 NA CASSPYGDEQYF TGTGCCAGCAGCCCCTACGGGGACGAGCAGTACTTC
TRBJ2-3 NA TRBV5-1 NA CASSLDHLFTDTQYF TGCGCCAGCAGCTTGGATCACCTTTTCACAGATACGCAGTATTTT
TRBJ2-1 NA TRBV6-2/TRBV6-3 TRBD2 CASSTGRGASYNEQFF TGTGCCAGCAGTACGGGGCGGGGGGCCTCCTACAATGAGCAGTTCTTC